The source of this T cell receptor (beta chain) is a study of Ad26.COV2.S vaccination and SARS-CoV-2 variants. Across the study: Recipients of Ad26.COV2.S got it intramuscularly, once or twice 56 days apart. Overall study results and limits: With respect to non-spike TCR breadth, vaccine and placebo recipients were similar. There was reportedly substantial breadth in spike-specific CD8+ and CD4+ T cell responses after vaccination.

Stated treatment: around 19 received Ad26.COV2.S at low or high dose, single or two shots; 5 received placebo; per-sample allocation not given. The samples were gathered on day 63 after the first injection of vaccine or placebo. The assay was immunoSEQ multiplex PCR, and TCRdb's table has in-frame clones only and misses some. Of 350,000 to 500,000 clones listed, 88% were seen once; the top ten hold around 3.6%. Between the trimmed V and J ends, which lost 3 bases and 2 bases, there was a span of 13 bases. The germline gives CDR1 MGHRA, CDR2 YSYEKL. The CDR3 is made up of 15 amino acids. A note on this clone: The antigen is undetermined.

This sequence originates from a person aged 18-65 years who received the Ad26.COV2.S COVID-19 vaccine or a placebo. Sequences were derived from peripheral blood, sampled in a trial of Ad26.COV2.S vaccine versus placebo. The chain recombines TRBV4-1 with TRBJ1-2, with D tentatively TRBD1 (5 bases). Here the CDR3 reads CASSQRDGSNYGYTF. The CDR3 DNA reads as TGCGCCAGCAGCCAGAGGGACGGATCCAACTATGGCTACACCTTC.